These 21 T cell receptor beta chains share one sample of origin, sequenced in a study of human T cells and chemical hapten exposure. Time point in this sample: patch test 1, 2 weeks after DPC sensitization. As to treatment: therapeutic diphenylcyclopropenone sensitization with weekly scalp DPC. MiXCR was run by TCRdb on the RACE reads, yielding one entry per CDR3 protein. The table includes 300,000 to 400,000 distinct CDR3 sequences, around 7% detected once. Sample: whole blood, taken in connection with sensitization to the hapten diphenylcyclopropenone (DPC). These receptors were obtained from a woman younger than 35 with alopecia areata. Some clones in this sample may be carry-over from other donors' samples.

This clonotype showed up many times. The genes are TRBV18 and TRBJ1-1; 9 nucleotides agree with TRBD1. The CDR3 runs to 17 residues. Germline CDR1 KGHSH, CDR2 LQKENI. With 1 base clipped from V and 4 bases from J, the junction kept 10 bases outside the gene matches. The CDR3 protein is CASSPRGQGSTSTEAFF. The CDR3 DNA is TGTGCCAGCTCACCACGCGGACAGGGGAGTACGAGCACTGAAGCTTTCTTT.

This clonotype was recorded many times. The V call is TRBV5-6, the J call TRBJ1-1, with TRBD1 as a possible D gene (6 bases). The germline V and J ends were trimmed by 0 bases and 3 bases, with 12 bases remaining between them. Germline V gene lookup returns CDR1 SGHDT and CDR2 YYEEEE. The CDR3 contains 15 residues. The CDR3 reads CASSLAGQMYTEAFF. CDR3 DNA: TGTGCCAGCAGCTTGGCCGGACAGATGTACACTGAAGCTTTCTTT.

This clonotype was seen more than once but under ten times. For the CDR3, the DNA is TGTGCCAGCAGCCAAGATACGGGGGAAAGCAATCAGCCCCAGCATTTT. Its translation is CASSQDTGESNQPQHF. This chain uses TRBV4-2 with TRBJ1-5; a weak D match, TRBD1 (5 bases). CDR3 length: 16 residues. Trimming left V 0 bases short and J 1 base short, with 10 bases between. Per the germline V gene, CDR1 is LGHNA and CDR2 is YNFKEQ.

In this sample, this clonotype turned up many times. This chain connects TRBV29-1 to TRBJ2-7; 9 bases map to TRBD1. With 7 bases clipped from V and 6 bases from J, the junction kept 13 bases outside the gene matches. This CDR3 has 14 amino acids. The germline V gene encodes CDR1 SQVTM and CDR2 ANQGSEA. CDR3 region: CSGFTGTGRSEQYF. The CDR3 DNA follows: TGCAGCGGCTTTACCGGGACAGGGCGAAGCGAGCAGTACTTC.

This clonotype was counted many times. V usage is TRBV5-1 and J usage is TRBJ2-5; D ambiguous. Trimming shortened V by 2 bases and J by 2 bases, and 16 bases separated the two germline ends. The CDR3 is 16 amino acids. Germline assignment: CDR1 SGHRS and CDR2 YFSETQ. CDR3 residues: CASSLMGGAVQETQYF. DNA of the CDR3: TGCGCCAGCAGCTTAATGGGCGGTGCGGTTCAAGAGACCCAGTACTTC.

In this sample, this clonotype turned up many times. The V gene is TRBV9, the J gene TRBJ2-1; D possibly corresponds to TRBD2 (6 bases). Germline V gene data show CDR1 as SGDLS and CDR2 as YYNGEE. Trimming pared 5 bases from V and 7 bases from J, leaving 19 bases between. The CDR3 has 15 amino acids. The chain's CDR3 is CASSIGGAGGNEQFF. Written as DNA, the CDR3 is TGTGCCAGCAGTATAGGAGGGGCAGGTGGGAATGAGCAGTTCTTC.

This clonotype came up many times. The CDR3 region has the DNA TGCGCCAGCAGCTTGGCCGGGACTAGCGGGAGCACAGATACGCAGTATTTT. Protein: CASSLAGTSGSTDTQYF. J is TRBJ2-3 and V is TRBV5-1; TRBD2 matches at 12 bases. The V segment lost 0 bases and the J segment 0 bases; nucleotides outside the gene matches: 2. Germline CDR1 is SGHRS and CDR2 is YFSETQ. The CDR3 is 17 amino acids.

The chain couples TRBV4-1 to TRBJ2-1; TRBD1 matches 7 bases. CDR3 length: 16 amino acids. V was pared by 4 bases and J by 1 base, with 7 bases of the junction left unmatched. The germline gives CDR1 MGHRA, CDR2 YSYEKL. The CDR3 DNA follows: TGCGCCAGCAGCCCTTTGACAGGGATATCCTACAATGAGCAGTTCTTC. Its translation: CASSPLTGISYNEQFF.

This chain joins TRBV7-9 and TRBJ2-1, with 9 bases fitting TRBD2. The germline CDR1 and CDR2 sequences are SEHNR and FQNEAQ (reference sequence). J lost 6 bases, V lost 4 bases, and 4 bases had no gene match. This CDR3 is built from 14 residues. The CDR3 spells CASSYSGGLNEQFF. The CDR3 nucleotides are TGTGCCAGCAGCTATAGCGGGGGCCTCAATGAGCAGTTCTTC.

This clonotype was found many times. The gene calls are TRBV7-9 and TRBJ2-7; possibly TRBD2 for D (5 bases). V was clipped by 4 bases and J by 2 bases, with 18 bases between them. The CDR3 consists of 16 residues. The V gene's germline CDR1 is SEHNR and CDR2 FQNEAQ (reference sequence). The CDR3: CASSSRTGRATYEQYF. CDR3 DNA: TGTGCCAGCAGCTCACGGACGGGAAGGGCTACCTACGAGCAGTACTTC. The whole variable domain, remainder taken from reference TRBV7-9 and TRBJ2-7, is DTGVSQNPRHKITKRGQNVTFRCDPISEHNRLYWYRQTLGQGPEFLTYFQNEAQLEKSRLLSDRFSAERPKGSFSTLEIQRTEQGDSAMYLCASSSRTGRATYEQYFGPGTRLTVT.

This clonotype was observed at least ten times. The germline gene is not matched at one end of the junction; a read error may be the cause. This rearrangement joins TRBV5-1 to TRBJ1-1; D gene ambiguous. The CDR3 loop spans 14 amino acids. Germline V lookup: CDR1 SGHRS, CDR2 YFSETQ. CDR3 residues: CASSFGGLNTEAFF. The CDR3 DNA reads as TGTGCCAGCAGTTTCGGCGGGCTTAACACTGAAGCTTTCTTT. Combining the CDR3 with reference TRBV5-1 and TRBJ1-1 gives the whole variable domain KAGVTQTPRYLIKTRGQQVTLSCSPISGHRSVSWYQQTPGQGLQFLFEYFSETQRNKGNFPGRFSGRQFSNSRSEMNVSTLELGDSALYLCASSFGGLNTEAFFGQGTRLTVV.

In its sample, this clonotype was seen a few times. This rearrangement joins TRBV12-3 or TRBV12-4 to TRBJ1-6, with no clear D. V lost 8 bases and J 8 bases, leaving 10 bases between the germline ends. This CDR3 spans 12 amino acids. The CDR3 sequence: CASRSPHSPLHF. CDR3 nucleotides: TGTGCCAGCCGCTCCCCCCATTCACCCCTCCACTTT.

The chain links TRBV6-2 or TRBV6-3 to TRBJ1-5, with unresolved D. V lost 4 bases to trimming and J lost 5 bases, with 9 bases between them. The germline CDR1 and CDR2 sequences are MNHEY and SVGEGT. The CDR3 is 13 residues long. The CDR3 region has the DNA TGTGCCAGCAGTTCGCGGGGTTATCAGCCCCAGCATTTT. This gives the protein CASSSRGYQPQHF.

This clonotype was detected a few times. V and J are TRBV6-2 or TRBV6-3 and TRBJ1-2; D is uncertain. The V gene's germline CDR1 is MNHEY and CDR2 SVGEGT. The CDR3 spans 15 residues. Trimming took 7 bases from V and 3 from J, leaving 18 bases between them. CDR3 loop: CASTLILSGYYGYTF. The CDR3 DNA follows: TGTGCCAGCACTCTAATATTAAGCGGCTACTATGGCTACACCTTC.

This clonotype came up many times. The chain joins TRBV5-4 to TRBJ1-1; D is unclear. CDR1 SGHNT and CDR2 YYREEE come from the germline V gene (reference sequence). The CDR3 is 15 residues long. Trimming took off 0 bases at V and 6 bases at J, with 15 bases between the two ends. Here the CDR3 reads CASSLGLTELPEAFF. CDR3 in DNA: TGTGCCAGCAGCTTGGGACTTACCGAGCTGCCTGAAGCTTTCTTT.

There are a few counts of this clonotype. V and J are TRBV20-1 and TRBJ1-2; D call uncertain. Trimming took 4 bases from V and 3 from J, leaving 9 bases between them. This CDR3 contains 12 residues. Germline CDR1 DFQATT, CDR2 SNEGSKA (reference sequence). The CDR3, as DNA: TGCAGTGCTAAGGGTGGCGACTATGGCTACACCTTC. Its protein is CSAKGGDYGYTF.

The gene calls are TRBV5-5 and TRBJ1-6; perhaps TRBD1 as D (5 bases). This CDR3 is 14 amino acids long. Germline CDR1 and CDR2: SGHKS and YYEKEE (reference sequence). V was cut by 0 bases and J by 14 bases, with 15 bases left in between. The CDR3 protein is CASSLEIRDSSLHF. The CDR3 DNA reads TGTGCCAGCAGCTTGGAAATCCGGGACTCGTCCCTCCACTTT.

This clonotype was seen many times. This rearrangement joins TRBV7-9 to TRBJ2-7, with 10 nucleotides matching TRBD1. Germline assignment: CDR1 SEHNR and CDR2 FQNEAQ (reference sequence). J gave up 0 bases and V 5 bases, and 4 bases lay outside the gene matches. The CDR3 is 15 amino acids. DNA of the CDR3: TGTGCCAGCAGCGGCCGGGACAGGGGCTCCTACGAGCAGTACTTC. Translated, it gives CASSGRDRGSYEQYF. The full variable domain, with the rest looked up from reference TRBV7-9 and TRBJ2-7, is DTGVSQNPRHKITKRGQNVTFRCDPISEHNRLYWYRQTLGQGPEFLTYFQNEAQLEKSRLLSDRFSAERPKGSFSTLEIQRTEQGDSAMYLCASSGRDRGSYEQYFGPGTRLTVT.

This sequence joins TRBV7-9 and TRBJ1-4, with D hard to call. Trimming pared 7 bases from V and 7 bases from J, leaving 19 bases between. CDR1 and CDR2 from the germline V gene are SEHNR and FQNEAQ (reference sequence). This CDR3 region has 15 residues. DNA of the CDR3: TGTGCCAGCACCCAAGGGCCTACAGACGGTGAAAAACTGTTTTTT. Its protein product is CASTQGPTDGEKLFF.

The chain links TRBV18 to TRBJ1-4; D gene uncertain. CDR3 length: 14 residues. CDR1 is KGHSH and CDR2 is LQKENI in the germline V gene. Trimming removed 3 bases at V and 1 base at J, with 6 bases between. The CDR3 here is CASSPEGTNEKLFF. CDR3 in DNA: TGTGCCAGCTCACCTGAGGGAACTAATGAAAAACTGTTTTTT. Looking up the rest from reference TRBV18 and TRBJ1-4 gives the full variable domain: NAGVMQNPRHLVRRRGQEARLRCSPMKGHSHVYWYRQLPEEGLKFMVYLQKENIIDESGMPKERFSAEFPKEGPSILRIQQVVRGDSAAYFCASSPEGTNEKLFFGSGTQLSVL.

This clonotype has ten or more counts. The chain combines TRBV5-6 with TRBJ2-7; D remains unclear. CDR3 size: 12 residues. In germline, CDR1 is SGHDT, CDR2 YYEEEE. Trimming removed 2 bases at V and 2 bases at J, with 5 bases between. CDR3 bases: TGTGCCAGCAGCTTTTTACCCTACGAGCAGTACTTC. Protein: CASSFLPYEQYF.